The following is a TCR beta chain sequence with its context. The sample belongs to a study of control samples from healthy donors and cancer patients. The trim removed 1 base at V and 0 bases at J, leaving 8 bases unmatched. Germline-derived CDR1 and CDR2 are SGHRS and YFSETQ. The CDR3 contains 18 residues. TCRdb's copy holds only in-frame clones and misses some; the assay was immunoSEQ multiplex PCR. The sample lists approximately 86,000 clones; roughly nine tenths were seen once. Sequencing was performed on blood. The chain links TRBV5-1 to TRBJ2-2; TRBD1 matches 8 bases. This receptor was identified in a man aged 25-45 years in good health. As DNA, the CDR3 is TGCGCCAGCAGCTTGCCCCGGACAGGGATCGCGAACACCGGGGAGCTGTTTTTT. This codes for CASSLPRTGIANTGELFF.